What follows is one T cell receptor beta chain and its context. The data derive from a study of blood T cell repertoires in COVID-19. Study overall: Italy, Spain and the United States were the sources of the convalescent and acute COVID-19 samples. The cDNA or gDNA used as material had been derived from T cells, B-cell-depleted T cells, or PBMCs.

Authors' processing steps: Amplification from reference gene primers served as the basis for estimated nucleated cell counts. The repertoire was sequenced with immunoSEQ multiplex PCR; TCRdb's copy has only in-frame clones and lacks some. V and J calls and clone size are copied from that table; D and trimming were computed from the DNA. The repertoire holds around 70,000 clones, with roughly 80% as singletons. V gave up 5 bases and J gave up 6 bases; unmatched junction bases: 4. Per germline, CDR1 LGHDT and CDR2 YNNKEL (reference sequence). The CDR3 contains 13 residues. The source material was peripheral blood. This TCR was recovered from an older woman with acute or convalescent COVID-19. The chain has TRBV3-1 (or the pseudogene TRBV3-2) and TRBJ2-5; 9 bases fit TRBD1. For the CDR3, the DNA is TGTGCCAGCAGCACGGACAGGGGAAAGACCCAGTACTTC. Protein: CASSTDRGKTQYF.